Here is one T cell receptor beta chain with its context. The antigen is unknown. Looked up from germline, CDR1 is MDHEN and CDR2 is SYDVKM. J was trimmed by 5 bases and V by 2 bases; bases with no gene match: 2. The CDR3 loop spans 14 amino acids. This sample was included in a study of beta chain features in type 1 diabetes. Overall study results and limits: Moderate but significant shortening of TCRB CDR3s was recorded in all four CD4+ subsets from Type 1 diabetes patients. Whether HLA type influences TCRB rearrangement remained unresolved here. The study found fewer insertions and more deletions at VDJ junctions in type 1 diabetes patients.

The entirety of the isolated RNA underwent reverse transcription, so expressed TCRB transcripts were sequenced. This table comes from immunoSEQ multiplex PCR, and its TCRdb copy is limited to in-frame clones, with some not included. In the table there are about 360,000 clones, 10% to 15% of which are singletons. Averaging around 120 mL, one heparinised blood draw was given by each donor. This chain joins TRBV28 and TRBJ2-4, with 8 positions matching TRBD1. The clonotype was recovered from a woman younger than 30 with type 1 diabetes. Sequenced sample: naive CD4+ T cells from blood. This CDR3 reads CASSLPTGENIQYF. In DNA form, the CDR3 reads TGTGCCAGCAGTTTACCGACAGGGGAAAACATTCAGTACTTC.